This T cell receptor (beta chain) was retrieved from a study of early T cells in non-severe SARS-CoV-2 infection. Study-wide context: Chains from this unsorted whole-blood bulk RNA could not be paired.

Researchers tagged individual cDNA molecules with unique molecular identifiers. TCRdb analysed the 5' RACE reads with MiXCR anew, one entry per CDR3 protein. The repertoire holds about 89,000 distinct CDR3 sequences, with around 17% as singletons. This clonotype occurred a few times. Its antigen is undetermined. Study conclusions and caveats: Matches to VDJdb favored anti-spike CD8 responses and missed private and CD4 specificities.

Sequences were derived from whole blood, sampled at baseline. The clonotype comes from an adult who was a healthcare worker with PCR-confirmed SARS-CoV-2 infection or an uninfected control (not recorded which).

The CDR3 DNA reads as TGCAGTGCTAGAGTTCGGAGCGGCCTCACAGATACGCAGTATTTT. It specifies CSARVRSGLTDTQYF. The V and J genes are TRBV20-1 and TRBJ2-3, with D perhaps TRBD2 (5 bases). Germline CDR1 DFQATT, CDR2 SNEGSKA (reference sequence). The ends were cut back, 1 base at V and 2 bases at J, with 13 bases in the middle. CDR3 length: 15 residues.